These T cell receptor beta chains were read from a single sample in a study of cytomegalovirus exposure and HLA in healthy donors. This table comes from immunoSEQ multiplex PCR, and its TCRdb copy is limited to in-frame clones, with some not included. The repertoire holds some 170,000 clones, with 70% to 90% as singletons. The sequenced sample consisted of PBMCs. The receptor source for this set is a woman aged 25 to 39 in good health and CMV-seropositive. CDR3s include the opening cysteine and the closing phenylalanine or tryptophan. A D gene is named only where the DNA matches it firmly. Size values are once, few and many counts, or a class for expanded clones, and some rows have none.

abundance,v_gene,d_gene,j_gene,CDR3aa,CDR3nt
few,TRBV7-9,NA,TRBJ2-3,CASSSLAAIGYGDTQYF,TGTGCCAGCAGCTCTTTAGCGGCGATTGGGTATGGAGATACGCAGTATTTT
NA,TRBV5-1,TRBD2,TRBJ2-7,CASSLDLAGGREQYF,TGCGCCAGCAGCTTGGATCTAGCGGGGGGTCGTGAGCAGTACTTC
few,TRBV11-2,NA,TRBJ1-2,CASSPGVQYGYTF,TGTGCCAGCAGCCCAGGGGTACAGTATGGCTACACCTTC
NA,TRBV29-1,TRBD2,TRBJ2-3,CSGSGGGSSTDTQYF,TGCAGCGGATCGGGGGGGGGATCTTCCACAGATACGCAGTATTTT
NA,TRBV7-6,NA,TRBJ1-2,CASSLALGLGGRGYTF,TGTGCCAGCAGCTTAGCCTTAGGGCTCGGGGGGCGTGGCTACACCTTC
NA,TRBV6-5,NA,TRBJ1-2,CASRLDPDRLRGYTF,TGTGCCAGCAGATTGGATCCCGACAGGTTAAGGGGCTACACCTTC
NA,TRBV4-2,NA,TRBJ1-1,CASSLQGGNTEAFF,TGTGCCAGCAGCCTACAGGGTGGGAACACTGAAGCTTTCTTT
NA,TRBV5-4,NA,TRBJ2-3,CASSPGGATDTQYF,TGTGCCAGCAGCCCCGGCGGAGCCACAGATACGCAGTATTTT
NA,TRBV2,TRBD1,TRBJ1-5,CASSGDRDSNQPQHF,TGTGCCAGCAGTGGGGACAGGGATAGCAATCAGCCCCAGCATTTT
NA,TRBV30,TRBD1,TRBJ1-2,CAWGGQGPYGYTF,TGTGCCTGGGGAGGACAGGGACCCTATGGCTACACCTTC
NA,TRBV29-1,NA,TRBJ2-1,CSVAGEQFF,TGCAGCGTTGCCGGGGAGCAGTTCTTC
NA,TRBV11-2,TRBD1,TRBJ1-5,CASSLDSGGAANQPQHF,TGTGCCAGCAGCTTAGACTCAGGGGGAGCCGCAAATCAGCCCCAGCATTTT
NA,TRBV7-2,TRBD1,TRBJ2-3,CASSLGTVTSTDTQYF,TGTGCCAGCAGCCTTGGGACAGTGACTAGCACAGATACGCAGTATTTT
once,TRBV5-4,NA,TRBJ2-3,CASSLGSGQRSTDTQYF,TGTGCCAGCAGCTTGGGTTCGGGACAAAGGAGCACAGATACGCAGTATTTT
NA,TRBV4-1,NA,TRBJ1-3,CASSQGRGSGNTIYF,TGCGCCAGCAGCCAAGGTAGGGGCTCTGGAAACACCATATATTTT
NA,TRBV6-6,TRBD2,TRBJ2-1,CASSLTGGPSNEQFF,TGTGCCAGCAGTTTAACGGGGGGGCCTTCCAATGAGCAGTTCTTC
NA,TRBV7-3,NA,TRBJ1-1,CASSLCGQKNTEAFF,TGTGCCAGCAGCTTATGCGGACAGAAGAACACTGAAGCTTTCTTT
NA,TRBV29-1,NA,TRBJ2-5,CSVDPTGTTMETQYF,TGCAGCGTTGATCCTACAGGTACTACTATGGAGACCCAGTACTTC
NA,TRBV4-3,NA,TRBJ1-1,CASGSGLNKAFF,TGCGCCAGTGGGTCGGGACTAAACAAAGCTTTCTTT
few,TRBV7-9,NA,TRBJ1-2,CASSFGDDSGYTF,TGTGCCAGCAGCTTCGGGGATGACTCTGGCTACACCTTC
NA,TRBV29-1,NA,TRBJ2-7,CSVEVSSYEQYF,TGCAGCGTTGAAGTTTCATCCTACGAGCAGTACTTC
NA,TRBV7-9,NA,TRBJ1-1,CSSSPFVGENTEAFF,TGTTCCAGCAGCCCTTTTGTAGGGGAGAACACTGAAGCTTTCTTT
NA,TRBV7-9,TRBD1,TRBJ1-2,CASSSQGAPYGYTF,TGTGCCAGCAGCTCTCAGGGGGCTCCCTATGGCTACACCTTC
NA,TRBV5-1,NA,TRBJ1-1,CASSKTGNTEAFF,TGCGCCAGCAGCAAGACAGGGAACACTGAAGCTTTCTTT
once,TRBV27,NA,TRBJ2-5,CASSSGGRETQYF,TGTGCCAGCAGTTCCGGGGGTAGGGAGACCCAGTACTTC
NA,TRBV13,TRBD2,TRBJ2-3,CASSFGLAGAEHTPDTQYF,TGTGCCAGCAGCTTTGGACTAGCGGGGGCCGAACACACGCCGGATACGCAGTATTTT
few,TRBV27,NA,TRBJ1-5,CASRQSWGVNQPQHF,TGTGCCAGCAGGCAGTCTTGGGGGGTTAATCAGCCCCAGCATTTT
few,TRBV10-3,TRBD2,TRBJ2-7,CATRGGLSYEQYF,TGTGCCACCCGGGGGGGCCTCTCCTACGAGCAGTACTTC
NA,TRBV7-2,NA,TRBJ1-5,CASSFNSVLQHF,TGTGCCAGCAGCTTTAACAGTGTACTCCAGCATTTT
NA,TRBV10-3,NA,TRBJ1-2,CAIRDPGPGEGYTF,TGTGCCATCAGGGATCCGGGCCCCGGGGAAGGCTACACCTTC
once,TRBV13,TRBD1,TRBJ2-3,CASSSYLVDDRGMLSDTQYF,TGTGCCAGCAGCTCCTACCTGGTGGATGACAGGGGGATGTTATCAGATACGCAGTATTTT
few,TRBV9,TRBD2,TRBJ2-7,CASSVFGRAETYEQYF,TGTGCCAGCAGCGTATTCGGGAGGGCGGAAACCTACGAGCAGTACTTC
few,TRBV28,NA,TRBJ1-2,CASSLQGSKANYGYTF,TGTGCCAGCAGCCTACAGGGTAGTAAAGCTAACTATGGCTACACCTTC
once,TRBV11-2,TRBD1,TRBJ1-4,CASSTPLTGANEKLFF,TGTGCCAGCAGCACCCCCTTGACAGGGGCCAATGAAAAACTGTTTTTT
NA,TRBV18,TRBD1,TRBJ1-2,CASSPTTGDGYGYTF,TGTGCCAGCTCACCAACGACAGGGGACGGGTATGGCTACACCTTC
NA,TRBV6-6,NA,TRBJ2-7,CASSYSAQGLSYEQYF,TGTGCCAGCAGTTACTCCGCGCAGGGCTTATCCTACGAGCAGTACTTC
NA,TRBV19,NA,TRBJ2-3,CASTNLGTQYF,TGTGCCAGTACGAATCTCGGTACGCAGTATTTT
few,TRBV28,NA,TRBJ2-7,CASSRLYEQYF,TGTGCCAGCAGCAGGCTCTACGAGCAGTACTTC
NA,TRBV6-5,NA,TRBJ1-1,CASSSLTSNTEAFF,TGTGCCAGCAGTTCCTTGACATCTAACACTGAAGCTTTCTTT
NA,TRBV7-2,NA,TRBJ1-6,CASSFTYNSPLHF,TGTGCCAGCAGCTTCACCTATAATTCACCCCTCCACTTT
NA,TRBV4-3,NA,TRBJ2-7,CASSQVASLSYEQYF,TGCGCCAGCAGCCAAGTGGCTAGCCTCTCCTACGAGCAGTACTTC
NA,TRBV5-6,NA,TRBJ2-1,CASSLSRGWATQGHEQFF,TGTGCCAGCAGCTTGAGTCGGGGATGGGCCACACAGGGACATGAGCAGTTCTTC
NA,TRBV20-1,TRBD2,TRBJ2-3,CSALAGDTQYF,TGCAGTGCCCTAGCGGGGGATACGCAGTATTTT
few,TRBV5-1,TRBD2,TRBJ2-6,CASRAGAGGRDAGANVLTF,TGCGCCAGCAGGGCTGGGGCGGGGGGCAGAGATGCTGGGGCCAACGTCCTGACTTTC
NA,TRBV2,TRBD2,TRBJ2-5,CASSRLAGGQETQYF,TGTGCCAGCAGCCGACTAGCGGGGGGGCAGGAGACCCAGTACTTC
NA,TRBV6-6,TRBD2,TRBJ2-3,CASSPRTSGVDTQYF,TGTGCCAGCAGTCCCCGGACTAGCGGGGTAGATACGCAGTATTTT
NA,TRBV6-6,TRBD1,TRBJ2-7,CASSYPGTGIYEQYF,TGTGCCAGCAGTTACCCAGGGACAGGGATCTACGAGCAGTACTTC
NA,TRBV7-3,TRBD1,TRBJ1-1,CASRSGGRETEAFF,TGTGCCAGCAGGTCAGGGGGCCGTGAAACTGAAGCTTTCTTT
NA,TRBV4-1,NA,TRBJ1-1,CASSGPTVNTEAFF,TGCGCCAGCAGCGGCCCGACAGTGAACACTGAAGCTTTCTTT